The 22 T cell receptor beta chains below come from one sample, sequenced in a study of blood T cell repertoires in COVID-19 (dated by TCRdb to between 2020 and 2021). Receptors were amplified or captured by the immunoSEQ multiplex PCR assay. TCRdb holds this immuneACCESS table with in-frame rearrangements only. Some clones are missing; in checked studies, unresolved V genes explain under half, and the rest has no known cause. Counted in this sample were 350,000 to 450,000 clones; around 87% of them appeared once. Together, the top ten hold about 1.9% of the sample. The sample was PBMCs or T cells enriched from blood (not recorded which). These receptors were obtained from a man aged 40-49 years in a cohort exposed to, infected with or recovered from COVID-19 (not recorded which).

This chain joins TRBV4-1 and TRBJ2-3; 7 nucleotides align to TRBD2. CDR1 MGHRA and CDR2 YSYEKL come from the germline V gene. The CDR3 consists of 15 residues. V lost 1 base, J lost 4 bases, and 5 bases stayed unmatched. CDR3 region: CASSQGASGADTQYF. As DNA, the CDR3 is TGCGCCAGCAGCCAAGGGGCTAGCGGTGCAGATACGCAGTATTTT.

This sequence joins TRBV19 and TRBJ2-7; the match to TRBD1 covers 10 bases. CDR1 is LNHDA and CDR2 is SQIVND in the germline V gene (reference sequence). Trimming removed 6 bases from V and 3 bases from J; junction bases left unmatched: 5. The CDR3 loop spans 14 amino acids. This CDR3 is CASSDGTGDYEQYF. The CDR3 region has the DNA TGTGCCAGTAGCGACGGGACAGGGGACTACGAGCAGTACTTC.

The rearrangement links TRBV27 to TRBJ2-4; 9 bases match TRBD2. The junction had 5 bases not matched to a gene; V was cut back by 0 bases and J by 2 bases. This CDR3 has 17 amino acids. Germline lookup yields CDR1 MNHEY and CDR2 SMNVEV (reference sequence). CDR3 loop: CASSLSGREGSKNIQYF. The CDR3 coding sequence is TGTGCCAGCAGTTTATCGGGGCGGGAGGGGTCCAAAAACATTCAGTACTTC.

The J gene is TRBJ2-7, the V gene TRBV7-9, with a weak D call TRBD2 (6 bases). CDR3 length equals 13 residues. The V and J ends lost 10 bases and 7 bases respectively, with 20 bases between them. Germline V gene lookup returns CDR1 SEHNR and CDR2 FQNEAQ (reference sequence). The DNA for the CDR3 is TGTGCCACCGTCCGGGACTGGCGAGGGGAGCAGTACTTC. Protein product: CATVRDWRGEQYF.

The V and J genes are TRBV12-5 and TRBJ1-1; perhaps TRBD1 as D (6 bases). The V gene lost 7 bases and the J gene lost 6 bases, with 21 bases spanning the gap. Germline lookup yields CDR1 LGHNT and CDR2 FRNRAP. The CDR3 runs 15 residues. In DNA, the CDR3 is TGTGCTAGTGCCCCGAGGACAGAACGTAAGGCTGAAGCTTTCTTT. Translated: CASAPRTERKAEAFF.

This chain joins TRBV2 and TRBJ1-1; no reliable D call. V was shortened by 8 bases and J by 0 bases, with 10 bases between the two germline ends. This CDR3 is 13 amino acids long. Germline CDR1 reads SNHLY; CDR2 reads FYNNEI. CDR3 DNA sequence: TGTGCCAGCTGTCTGAGAATGAACACTGAAGCTTTCTTT. As protein: CASCLRMNTEAFF.

This chain joins TRBV27 and TRBJ2-7, with 8 nucleotides matching TRBD1. The CDR3 has 15 residues. CDR1 and CDR2 (germline): MNHEY, SMNVEV (reference sequence). The ends lost 1 base at V and 2 bases at J; junction bases unmatched: 4. The CDR3 region has the DNA TGTGCCAGCAGTTTATTCCCGACAGGGGCCTACGAGCAGTACTTC. It translates to CASSLFPTGAYEQYF.

V is TRBV29-1 and J is TRBJ2-1; 12 nucleotides match TRBD2. The CDR3 sequence is 18 residues long. V shed 4 bases and J 0 bases; nucleotides not matched to a gene: 10. The germline gives CDR1 SQVTM, CDR2 ANQGSEA. The CDR3 sequence is CSVGGGTSGFISYNEQFF. The CDR3 nucleotides read TGCAGCGTTGGGGGAGGGACTAGCGGGTTTATCTCCTACAATGAGCAGTTCTTC.

This chain connects TRBV27 to TRBJ2-3; D call uncertain. Per the germline V gene, CDR1 is MNHEY and CDR2 is SMNVEV (reference sequence). Trimming cost V 5 bases and J 6 bases, with 12 bases left between them. The CDR3 spans 13 residues. This CDR3 is CASSRQVPDTQYF. CDR3 DNA sequence: TGTGCCAGCAGTAGACAAGTCCCGGATACGCAGTATTTT.

This clone was picked up one time. The V gene is TRBV3-1 (or the pseudogene TRBV3-2), the J gene TRBJ2-3, with 9 bases that match TRBD2. CDR1 is LGHDT and CDR2 is YNNKEL in the germline V gene (reference sequence). V was pared by 5 bases and J by 1 base, with 7 bases of the junction left unmatched. The CDR3 is made up of 16 amino acids. CDR3 region: CASSSRTSVGTDTQYF. The CDR3 DNA follows: TGTGCCAGCAGCTCCCGGACTAGCGTGGGCACAGATACGCAGTATTTT.

The V call is TRBV6-5, the J call TRBJ1-1, with 8 bases that match TRBD1. This CDR3 has 14 residues. Germline CDR1 and CDR2: MNHEY and SVGAGI. Germline trimming cut 5 bases from V and 1 base from J; bases unmatched to any gene: 3. CDR3 sequence (DNA): TGTGCCAGCAGTCTTGACAGGGGGAACACTGAAGCTTTCTTT. Protein sequence: CASSLDRGNTEAFF.

The chain links TRBV28 to TRBJ1-6, with 9 bases fitting TRBD1. V shed 5 bases, J shed 6 bases, and the junction held 5 bases outside the gene matches. The CDR3 runs to 15 residues. Germline lookup yields CDR1 MDHEN and CDR2 SYDVKM. CDR3 amino acids: CASSRGTGTNSPLHF. CDR3 DNA: TGTGCCAGCAGTAGAGGGACAGGGACTAATTCACCCCTCCACTTT.

This chain links TRBV18 with TRBJ1-6; tentatively, D is TRBD1 (5 bases). The germline V gene has CDR1 KGHSH and CDR2 LQKENI. This CDR3 comprises 14 residues. V was pared by 3 bases and J by 6 bases, with 9 bases between. CDR3 protein: CASSPQTANSPLHF. CDR3 coding DNA: TGTGCCAGCTCACCTCAGACAGCTAATTCACCCCTCCACTTT.

The V gene is TRBV14, the J gene TRBJ2-5, with TRBD1 matching 7 bases. Unmatched junction bases numbered 3, after V lost 3 bases and J lost 5 bases. The CDR3 consists of 13 residues. Germline V gene data show CDR1 as SGHDN and CDR2 as FVKESK. The CDR3 region has the DNA TGTGCCAGCAGCCAGACAGGGATCGAGACCCAGTACTTC. Amino acids: CASSQTGIETQYF.

This clone was observed a few times. The J gene is TRBJ1-4, the V gene TRBV6-1, with a tentative D call TRBD1 (6 bases). Trimming removed 3 bases at V and 9 bases at J, with 14 bases between. Germline loops: CDR1 MNHNS, CDR2 SASEGT. This CDR3 spans 14 amino acids. The CDR3 sequence is CASSEGEGVKKLFF. CDR3 nucleotide sequence: TGTGCCAGCAGTGAGGGGGAGGGGGTCAAAAAACTGTTTTTT.

The chain links TRBV20-1 to TRBJ2-4, with a tentative D call TRBD1 (6 bases). Germline V gives CDR1 DFQATT, CDR2 SNEGSKA (reference sequence). V shed 3 bases and J shed 6 bases, with 15 bases lying between them. CDR3 length: 14 amino acids. Here the CDR3 reads CSASRWGRGNIQYF. As DNA, the CDR3 is TGCAGTGCTAGTAGGTGGGGGCGTGGAAACATTCAGTACTTC.

V and J are TRBV5-1 and TRBJ2-3, with TRBD2 as a possible D gene (6 bases). CDR3 length: 14 residues. V was cut by 0 bases and J by 4 bases, with 9 bases left in between. Germline V gene lookup returns CDR1 SGHRS and CDR2 YFSETQ. The CDR3 sequence: CASSLERLADTQYF. CDR3 nucleotides: TGCGCCAGCAGCTTGGAAAGACTAGCAGATACGCAGTATTTT.

This clone was recorded once. This sequence joins TRBV28 and TRBJ2-5; tentative D call: TRBD2 (5 bases). Between the trimmed V and J ends, which lost 8 bases and 4 bases, there was a span of 23 bases. Per the germline V gene, CDR1 is MDHEN and CDR2 is SYDVKM. The CDR3 totals 16 residues. Here the CDR3 reads CASAERLKGRGETQYF. The CDR3 coding sequence is TGTGCCAGCGCCGAGCGGCTAAAGGGTCGTGGAGAGACCCAGTACTTC.

In this sample, this clone turned up once. The chain employs TRBV15 and TRBJ1-1; D is perhaps TRBD1 (5 bases). V shed 7 bases and J shed 2 bases, with 11 bases lying between them. Germline-derived CDR1 and CDR2 are LNHNV and YYDKDF (reference sequence). There are 13 residues in the CDR3. The DNA for the CDR3 is TGTGCCACCAAGACGGACATTAACACTGAAGCTTTCTTT. Protein sequence: CATKTDINTEAFF.

This clone was detected a few times. The chain combines TRBV5-1 with TRBJ1-2; perhaps TRBD1 as D (5 bases). This CDR3 has 14 amino acids. CDR1 is SGHRS, CDR2 YFSETQ, per germline. V lost 0 bases and J 8 bases, leaving 14 bases between the germline ends. The CDR3 sequence is CASSLAGGDRGYTF. CDR3 sequence (DNA): TGCGCCAGCAGCTTGGCCGGAGGGGATAGAGGCTACACCTTC.

V and J are TRBV24-1 and TRBJ2-7; D uncertain. The germline V and J ends were trimmed by 3 bases and 2 bases, with 4 bases remaining between them. The V gene's germline CDR1 is KGHDR and CDR2 SFDVKD. The CDR3 is made up of 12 amino acids. CDR3 in amino acids: CATSDPPYEQYF. In DNA form, the CDR3 reads TGTGCCACCAGTGATCCTCCCTACGAGCAGTACTTC.

The chain employs TRBV19 and TRBJ1-5; 7 nucleotides align to TRBD1. The ends lost 3 bases at V and 1 base at J; junction bases unmatched: 6. In germline, CDR1 is LNHDA, CDR2 SQIVND (reference sequence). This CDR3 has 16 amino acids. In nucleotides, the CDR3 is TGTGCCAGTAGTATGGAGGGGGCGTTAAGCAATCAGCCCCAGCATTTT. Protein product: CASSMEGALSNQPQHF. The full variable domain, with the rest looked up from reference TRBV19 and TRBJ1-5, is DGGITQSPKYLFRKEGQNVTLSCEQNLNHDAMYWYRQDPGQGLRLIYYSQIVNDFQKGDIAEGYSVSREKKESFPLTVTSAQKNPTAFYLCASSMEGALSNQPQHFGDGTRLSIL.